This T cell receptor (beta chain) emerged from a study of long-term antiretroviral therapy in people with HIV. The ends were cut back, 2 bases at V and 3 bases at J, with 11 bases in the middle. Germline loops: CDR1 SGHNT, CDR2 YYREEE (reference sequence). The CDR3 has 14 amino acids. Before DNA extraction, roughly 0.95-10 million cryopreserved PBMC were held in the samples. Study conclusions and caveats: Possibly under older ART regimens, blood was drawn between the mid-2000s and the late 2010s. Narrower CDR3 length ranges marked HIV repertoires relative to controls.

About this clone itself: Its antigen is undetermined.

It was version v3.0 of the immunoSEQ assay that was run at survey level. Per-sample targets for sequencing were 40,000-50,000 T-cell genomes. The protocol was immunoSEQ multiplex PCR, while the TCRdb copy is restricted to in-frame clones and leaves out a portion. The sample yields about 28,000 clones, 70% to 90% seen once. This specimen consisted of unsorted PBMCs, obtained 0.5 years after starting antiretroviral therapy. The TCR originated in a woman younger than 30 with HIV. V is TRBV5-4 and J is TRBJ1-2; D possibly corresponds to TRBD1 (5 bases). The CDR3 region has the DNA TGTGCCAGCAGCTTCCAGGGAGTGGACTATGGCTACACCTTC. Amino acid sequence: CASSFQGVDYGYTF.